This T cell receptor (beta chain) was captured by sequencing in a study of OX40 agonist ivuxolimab in advanced cancers. Study-level findings and limits: At 0.1 to 3.0 mg/kg and by week 6, clonal expansion occurred in CD4+ and CD8+ blood T cells. Researchers did not determine the expanded peripheral T cells' antigen specificity. Some nonresponders likewise displayed low normalized T-cell clonal expansion.

Assay: immunoSEQ multiplex PCR; the TCRdb copy retains only in-frame clones and omits some. The sample lists about 43,000 clones; 86% were seen once. This clone was seen more than once but under ten times. The antigen is not known. The germline V gene encodes CDR1 SQVTM and CDR2 ANQGSEA. This CDR3 is 13 amino acids long. V shed 5 bases and J 3 bases; nucleotides not matched to a gene: 4. The TCR was taken from an adult with an advanced solid tumor such as melanoma, head and neck, liver or kidney cancer. Source: CD4+ or CD8+ T cells sorted from blood, taken in a trial of the OX40 agonist ivuxolimab. The chain has TRBV29-1 and TRBJ2-1; 7 bases map to TRBD1. CDR3 bases: TGCAGCGTTCCAGGGACAGACTACAATGAGCAGTTCTTC. It encodes CSVPGTDYNEQFF.